The clone carrying this T cell receptor (beta chain) has more than one count but fewer than ten. These data originate in a study of blood T cell repertoires in COVID-19. Produced via immunoSEQ multiplex PCR; TCRdb's table is partial and in-frame only. The table shows a few hundred thousand clones, with about 90% occurring only once. With 2 bases clipped from V and 7 bases from J, the junction kept 10 bases outside the gene matches. This CDR3 region has 17 residues. Looked up from germline, CDR1 is KGHDR and CDR2 is SFDVKD. The genes are TRBV24-1 and TRBJ2-1, with 10 nucleotides matching TRBD2. Material: PBMCs or T cells enriched from blood (not recorded which). The receptor's source is a woman between 25 and 40 years old who had recovered from COVID-19. CDR3 nucleotides: TGTGCCACCAGTGATTCCGTAGTAAGCGGGAGGGCGAATGAGCAGTTCTTC. The encoded protein is CATSDSVVSGRANEQFF.